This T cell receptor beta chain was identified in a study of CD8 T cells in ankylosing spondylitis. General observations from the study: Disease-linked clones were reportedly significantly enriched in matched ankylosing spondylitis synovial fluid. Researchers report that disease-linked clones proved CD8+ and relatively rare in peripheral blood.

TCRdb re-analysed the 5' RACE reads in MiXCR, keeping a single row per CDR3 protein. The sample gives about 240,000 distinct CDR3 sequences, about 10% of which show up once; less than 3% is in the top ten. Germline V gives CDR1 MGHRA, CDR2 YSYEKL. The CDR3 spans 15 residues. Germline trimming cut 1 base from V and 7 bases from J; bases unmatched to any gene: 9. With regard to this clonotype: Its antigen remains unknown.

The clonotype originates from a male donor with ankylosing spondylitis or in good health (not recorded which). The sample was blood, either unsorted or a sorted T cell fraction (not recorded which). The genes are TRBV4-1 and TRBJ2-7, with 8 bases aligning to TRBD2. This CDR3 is CASSQGVSGVMEQYF. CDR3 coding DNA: TGCGCCAGCAGCCAAGGGGTTAGCGGGGTTATGGAGCAGTACTTC.